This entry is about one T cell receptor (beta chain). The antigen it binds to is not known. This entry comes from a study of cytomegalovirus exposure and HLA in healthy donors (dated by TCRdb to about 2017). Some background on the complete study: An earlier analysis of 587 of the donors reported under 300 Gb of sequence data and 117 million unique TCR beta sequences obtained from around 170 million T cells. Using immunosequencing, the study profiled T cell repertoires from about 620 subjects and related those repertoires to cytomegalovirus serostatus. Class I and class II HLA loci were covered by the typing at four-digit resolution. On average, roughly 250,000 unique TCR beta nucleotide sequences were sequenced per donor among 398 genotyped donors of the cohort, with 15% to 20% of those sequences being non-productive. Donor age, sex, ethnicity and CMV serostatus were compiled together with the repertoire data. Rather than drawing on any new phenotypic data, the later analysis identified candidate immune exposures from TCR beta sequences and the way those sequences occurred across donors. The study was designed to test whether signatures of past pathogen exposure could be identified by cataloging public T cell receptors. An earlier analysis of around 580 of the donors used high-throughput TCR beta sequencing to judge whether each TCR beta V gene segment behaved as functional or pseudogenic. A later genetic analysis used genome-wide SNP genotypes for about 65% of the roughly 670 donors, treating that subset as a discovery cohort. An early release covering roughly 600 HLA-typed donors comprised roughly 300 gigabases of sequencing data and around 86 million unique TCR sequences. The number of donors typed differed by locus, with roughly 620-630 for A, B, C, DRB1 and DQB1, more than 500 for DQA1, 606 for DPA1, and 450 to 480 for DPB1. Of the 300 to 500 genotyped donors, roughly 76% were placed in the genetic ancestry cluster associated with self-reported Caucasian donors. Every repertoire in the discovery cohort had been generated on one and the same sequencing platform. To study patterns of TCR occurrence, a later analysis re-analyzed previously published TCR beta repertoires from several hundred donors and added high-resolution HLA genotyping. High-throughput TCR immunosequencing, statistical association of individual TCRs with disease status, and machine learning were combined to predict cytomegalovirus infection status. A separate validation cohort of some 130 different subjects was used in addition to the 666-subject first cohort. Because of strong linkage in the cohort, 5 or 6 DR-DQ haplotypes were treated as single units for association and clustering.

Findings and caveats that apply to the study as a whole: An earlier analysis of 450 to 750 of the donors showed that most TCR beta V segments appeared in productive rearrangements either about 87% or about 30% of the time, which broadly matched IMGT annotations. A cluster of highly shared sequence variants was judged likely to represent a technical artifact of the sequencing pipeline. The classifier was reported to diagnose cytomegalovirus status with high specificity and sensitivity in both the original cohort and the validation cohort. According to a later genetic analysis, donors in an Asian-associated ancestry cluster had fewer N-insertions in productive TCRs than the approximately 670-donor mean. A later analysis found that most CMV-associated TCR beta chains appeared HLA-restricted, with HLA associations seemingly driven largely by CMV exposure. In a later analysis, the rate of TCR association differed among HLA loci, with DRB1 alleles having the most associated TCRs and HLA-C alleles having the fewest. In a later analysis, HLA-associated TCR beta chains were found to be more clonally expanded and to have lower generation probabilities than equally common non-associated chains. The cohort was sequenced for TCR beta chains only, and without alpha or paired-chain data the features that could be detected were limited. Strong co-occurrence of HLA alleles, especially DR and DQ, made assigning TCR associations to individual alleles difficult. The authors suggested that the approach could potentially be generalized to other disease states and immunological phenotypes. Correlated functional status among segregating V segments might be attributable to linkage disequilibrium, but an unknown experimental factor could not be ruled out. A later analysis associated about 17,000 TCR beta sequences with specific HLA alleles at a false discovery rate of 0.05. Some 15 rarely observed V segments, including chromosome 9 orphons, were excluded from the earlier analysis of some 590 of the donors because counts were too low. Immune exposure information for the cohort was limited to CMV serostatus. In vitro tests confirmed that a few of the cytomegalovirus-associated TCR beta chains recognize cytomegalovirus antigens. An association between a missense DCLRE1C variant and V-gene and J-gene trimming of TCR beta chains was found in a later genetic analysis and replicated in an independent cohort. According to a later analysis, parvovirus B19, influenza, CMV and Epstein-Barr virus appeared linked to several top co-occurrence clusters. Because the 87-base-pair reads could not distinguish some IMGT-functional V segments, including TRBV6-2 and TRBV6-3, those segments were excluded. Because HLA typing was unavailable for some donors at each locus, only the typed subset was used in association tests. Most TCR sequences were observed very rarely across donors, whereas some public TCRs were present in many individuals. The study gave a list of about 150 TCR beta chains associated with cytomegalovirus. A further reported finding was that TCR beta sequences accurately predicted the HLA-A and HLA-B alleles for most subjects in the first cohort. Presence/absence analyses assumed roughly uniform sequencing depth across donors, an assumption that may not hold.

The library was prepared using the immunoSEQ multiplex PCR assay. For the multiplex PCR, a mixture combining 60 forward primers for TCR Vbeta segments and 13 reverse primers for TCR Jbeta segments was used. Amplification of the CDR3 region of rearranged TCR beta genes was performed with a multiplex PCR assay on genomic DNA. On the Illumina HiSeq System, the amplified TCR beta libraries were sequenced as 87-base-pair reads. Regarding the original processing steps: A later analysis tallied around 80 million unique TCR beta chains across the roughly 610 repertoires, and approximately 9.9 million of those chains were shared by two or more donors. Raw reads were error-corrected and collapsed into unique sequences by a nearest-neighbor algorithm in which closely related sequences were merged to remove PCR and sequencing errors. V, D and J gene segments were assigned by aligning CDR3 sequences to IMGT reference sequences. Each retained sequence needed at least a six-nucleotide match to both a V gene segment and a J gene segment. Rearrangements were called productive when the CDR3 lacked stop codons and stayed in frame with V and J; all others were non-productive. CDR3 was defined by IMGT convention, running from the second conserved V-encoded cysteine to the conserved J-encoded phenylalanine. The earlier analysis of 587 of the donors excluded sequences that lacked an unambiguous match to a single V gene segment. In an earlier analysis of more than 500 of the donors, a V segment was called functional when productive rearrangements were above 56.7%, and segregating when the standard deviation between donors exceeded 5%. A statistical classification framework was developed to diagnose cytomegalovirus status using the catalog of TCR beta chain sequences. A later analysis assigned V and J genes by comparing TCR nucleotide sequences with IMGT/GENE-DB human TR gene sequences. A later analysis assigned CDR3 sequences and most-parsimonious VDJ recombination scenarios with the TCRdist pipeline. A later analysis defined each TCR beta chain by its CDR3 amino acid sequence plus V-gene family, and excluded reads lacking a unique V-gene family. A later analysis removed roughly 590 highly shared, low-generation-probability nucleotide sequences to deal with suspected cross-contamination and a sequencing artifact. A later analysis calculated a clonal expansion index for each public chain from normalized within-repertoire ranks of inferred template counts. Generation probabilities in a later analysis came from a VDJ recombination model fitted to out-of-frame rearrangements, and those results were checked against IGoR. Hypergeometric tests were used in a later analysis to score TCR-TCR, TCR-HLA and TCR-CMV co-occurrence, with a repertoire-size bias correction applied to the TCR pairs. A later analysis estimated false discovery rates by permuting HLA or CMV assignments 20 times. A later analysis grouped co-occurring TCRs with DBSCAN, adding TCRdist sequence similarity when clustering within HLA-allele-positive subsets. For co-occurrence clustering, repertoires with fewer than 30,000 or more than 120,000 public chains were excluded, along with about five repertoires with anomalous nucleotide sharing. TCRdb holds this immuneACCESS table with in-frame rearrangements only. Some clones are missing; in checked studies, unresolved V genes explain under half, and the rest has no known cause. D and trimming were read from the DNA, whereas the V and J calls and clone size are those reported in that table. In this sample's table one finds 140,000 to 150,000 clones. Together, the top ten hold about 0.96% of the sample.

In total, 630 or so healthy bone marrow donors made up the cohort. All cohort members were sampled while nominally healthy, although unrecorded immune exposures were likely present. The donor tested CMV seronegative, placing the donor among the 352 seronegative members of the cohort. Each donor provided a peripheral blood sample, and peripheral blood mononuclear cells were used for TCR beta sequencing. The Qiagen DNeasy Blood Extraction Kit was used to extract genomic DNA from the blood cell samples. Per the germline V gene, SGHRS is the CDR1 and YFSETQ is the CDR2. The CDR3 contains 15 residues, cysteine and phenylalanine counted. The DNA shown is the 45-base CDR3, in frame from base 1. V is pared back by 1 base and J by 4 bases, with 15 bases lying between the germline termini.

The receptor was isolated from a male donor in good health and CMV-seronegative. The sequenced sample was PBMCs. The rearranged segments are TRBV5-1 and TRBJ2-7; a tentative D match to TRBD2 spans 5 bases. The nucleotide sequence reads TGCGCCAGCAGCTTGTATGGGGAGACGAATTACGAGCAGTACTTC. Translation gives CASSLYGETNYEQYF.